This T cell receptor beta chain was captured in a study of OX40 agonist ivuxolimab in advanced cancers. Study background: Patients were treated with ivuxolimab, an agonistic anti-OX40 (CD134) antibody. General study results and limits: Which antigen the expanded peripheral T cells recognized is unknown.

Profiled with immunoSEQ multiplex PCR; TCRdb holds only in-frame clones, not every one. The sample includes under 50,000 clones, 80% seen only once; the top ten take roughly 10%. Of note for this clone: Its antigen is unidentified.

Trimming at V came to 0 bases and at J to 5 bases, leaving 13 bases not matched to a gene. This CDR3 has 17 amino acids. The germline V gene encodes CDR1 SGHRS and CDR2 YFSETQ. The rearrangement links TRBV5-1 to TRBJ2-5; 7 nucleotides agree with TRBD2. The source material was CD4+ or CD8+ T cells sorted from blood, sampled in a trial of the OX40 agonist ivuxolimab. The sequence was obtained from an adult with an advanced solid tumor such as melanoma, head and neck, liver or kidney cancer. In DNA, the CDR3 is TGCGCCAGCAGCTTGGGACCTTCGCGGGAGATTGGGGAGACCCAGTACTTC. Translating it yields CASSLGPSREIGETQYF.